Below, 6 T cell receptor beta chains from the same sample are listed, as sequenced in a study of graft-versus-host responses after intestinal transplantation. Clones were read by immunoSEQ multiplex PCR, and TCRdb kept only the in-frame ones, dropping some. This table has about 88,000 clones, roughly 93% appearing once. Which antigens these TCRs recognize remains unknown. The sample in question was unstimulated CD4+ T cells sorted from spleen or lymph node cells, obtained before transplant. The receptors were sampled from a human donor who was the organ donor for an intestinal transplant.

The rearrangement uses TRBV5-1 and TRBJ1-5; D call uncertain. Germline V gene sequence: CDR1 SGHRS, CDR2 YFSETQ. Trimming left V 0 bases short and J 4 bases short, with 11 bases between. The CDR3 contains 15 residues. CDR3 sequence reads: CASSLGGQLNQPQHF. CDR3 in DNA: TGCGCCAGCAGCTTGGGTGGTCAGCTAAATCAGCCCCAGCATTTT.

To note about this clone: Its ends do not fully match the called genes, so a read error is possible. The rearrangement joins TRBV28 to TRBJ1-1, with unresolved D. Germline loops: CDR1 MDHEN, CDR2 SYDVKM. This CDR3 is built from 13 residues. CDR3 amino acids: CASSHDMNTEASF. The CDR3 DNA reads as TGTGCCAGCAGTCATGATATGAACACTGAAGCTTCCTTT.

V is TRBV30 and J is TRBJ1-6; D not certain. Germline V CDR1 and CDR2: GTSNPN, SVGIG (reference sequence). Trimming took off 5 bases at V and 6 bases at J, with 11 bases between the two ends. The CDR3 is 13 residues long. The CDR3 nucleotides are TGTGCCTGGGTTGGGAGGCGTAATTCACCCCTCCACTTT. Translating gives CAWVGRRNSPLHF.

The V call is TRBV29-1, the J call TRBJ1-1; tentative D call: TRBD1 (6 bases). From germline, CDR1 is SQVTM and CDR2 ANQGSEA. V lost 4 bases, J lost 0 bases, and 9 bases lay in between. The CDR3 consists of 13 residues. The CDR3: CSVVTGMNTEAFF. CDR3 coding DNA: TGCAGCGTTGTAACAGGGATGAACACTGAAGCTTTCTTT. The full variable domain, completed using reference TRBV29-1 and TRBJ1-1, is SAVISQKPSRDICQRGTSLTIQCQVDSQVTMMFWYRQQPGQSLTLIATANQGSEATYESGFVIDKFPISRPNLTFSTLTVSNMSPEDSSIYLCSVVTGMNTEAFFGQGTRLTVV.

V and J are TRBV10-1 and TRBJ2-3; 7 nucleotides match TRBD2. With V trimmed by 5 bases and J by 0 bases, 5 bases remained unmatched. The CDR3 sequence is 15 residues long. Germline V lookup: CDR1 WNHNN, CDR2 SYGVQD (reference sequence). CDR3: CASSTSAASTDTQYF. The CDR3 coding sequence is TGCGCCAGCAGTACTAGCGCCGCTAGCACAGATACGCAGTATTTT.

The count of this clone is one. The rearrangement joins TRBV4-3 to TRBJ2-1; 8 nucleotides align to TRBD1. CDR1 and CDR2 (germline): LGHNA, YSLEER. CDR3 size: 16 residues. With 5 bases clipped from V and 5 bases from J, the junction kept 11 bases outside the gene matches. The DNA of the CDR3 is TGCGCCAGCAGCTCCGGACAGGGTGTGTTGGACAATGAGCAGTTCTTC. This gives the protein CASSSGQGVLDNEQFF.